The entry below describes one TCR beta chain. Its specificity is not known. The study ran its PCR with 60 Vbeta and 13 Jbeta primers. Sequencing used immunoSEQ multiplex PCR; TCRdb keeps in-frame clones, though not all of them. This specimen shows nearly 200,000 clones; the ten leading clones hold roughly 0.74%. These data are taken from a study of cytomegalovirus exposure and HLA in healthy donors. Whole-study results and caveats: The authors judged a highly shared variant cluster likely a sequencing artifact. In a later analysis, a missense DCLRE1C variant was linked to TCR beta V- and J-gene trimming. HLA-A and HLA-B allele assignments for most subjects were reportedly predicted accurately using TCR beta sequences.

V lost 7 bases to trimming and J lost 4 bases; unmatched junction nucleotides: 7. The length of the CDR3 is 14 residues. Germline V gene sequence: CDR1 MNHEY, CDR2 SVGAGI. The material sequenced was PBMCs. This chain uses TRBV6-5 with TRBJ2-7, with 10 positions matching TRBD1. The receptor's source is a boy between 10 and 17 years old in good health and CMV-seronegative. The CDR3 nucleotides are TGTGCCAGCACCCGGACAGGGGGTTCGTACGAGCAGTACTTC. Encoded protein: CASTRTGGSYEQYF.